These T cell receptor beta chains were read from a single sample in a study of blood T cell repertoires in COVID-19. Profiled with immunoSEQ multiplex PCR; TCRdb holds only in-frame clones, not every one. The sample holds about 83,000 clones, roughly 90% seen once. Sequencing used peripheral blood. The receptors were gathered from a woman aged 45-60 years with active or convalescent COVID-19. Each CDR3 is given with its conserved first and last residue. The order of the fields is J gene, D gene, clone size, V gene, CDR3 DNA, CDR3 protein. The D gene is left open where the match is weak. Some rows mark clone size as missing; the rest say once, few, many or name a class of expanded clone.

TRBJ2-1 NA NA TRBV7-3 TGTGCCAGCAGCTTTTCGGGGGACCCCTACAATGAGCAGTTCTTC CASSFSGDPYNEQFF
TRBJ2-7 NA once TRBV9 TGTGCCAGCAGCGTAGGGGGCAGGGGATTGGAGCAGTACTTC CASSVGGRGLEQYF
TRBJ1-2 NA NA TRBV6-2/TRBV6-3 TGTGCCAGCAGTTACGCGGCTAACTATGGCTACACCTTC CASSYAANYGYTF
TRBJ1-2 NA NA TRBV27 TGTGCCAGCAAGGACAGTGGGCAATATGGCTACACCTTC CASKDSGQYGYTF
TRBJ2-7 NA NA TRBV11-2 TGTGCCAGCAGCTTAGACCGGGACTACGAGCAGTACTTC CASSLDRDYEQYF
TRBJ2-5 TRBD1 NA TRBV6-1 TGTGCCAGCAGTGACCGGGACAGGGGAGGTAGGGGGACCCAGTACTTC CASSDRDRGGRGTQYF
TRBJ1-1 NA NA TRBV5-1 TGCGCCAGCAGCTTGGTACAGGCGCTCCCCACTGAAGCTTTCTTT CASSLVQALPTEAFF
TRBJ1-2 NA NA TRBV24-1 TGTGCCACCAGTGATTACTCGGCAGGGAAAAGGGGAGGCTACACCTTC CATSDYSAGKRGGYTF
TRBJ2-3 TRBD2 NA TRBV4-3 TGCGCCAGCAGCCAAACTAGCGGGGGGGATACGCAGTATTTT CASSQTSGGDTQYF
TRBJ1-1 NA NA TRBV15 TGTGCCACCAGCAGAGATACGGGTACTGAAGCTTTCTTT CATSRDTGTEAFF
TRBJ1-5 TRBD1 NA TRBV29-1 TGCAGCGCCACTGAGGGACAGGGTGGCAATCAGCCCCAGCATTTT CSATEGQGGNQPQHF
TRBJ2-7 NA few TRBV5-1 TGCGCCAGCGGGCAGGTCCCTTCCTACGAGCAGTACTTC CASGQVPSYEQYF
TRBJ2-1 NA once TRBV5-1 TGCGCCAGCAGCCCGGGACTTAGCTCCTACAATGAGCAGTTCTTC CASSPGLSSYNEQFF
TRBJ1-2 TRBD1 NA TRBV10-3 TGTGCCCTTCGGCCGGGACAGGGGGTTTTTGGCTACACCTTC CALRPGQGVFGYTF
TRBJ2-5 TRBD2 NA TRBV2 TGTGCCAGAGGGACTAGCGGGGGGCAAGAGACCCAGTACTTC CARGTSGGQETQYF
TRBJ1-1 TRBD1 NA TRBV6-2/TRBV6-3 TGTGCCAGCAGTTTTCCGGGACAGGCTGCTGAAGCTTTCTTT CASSFPGQAAEAFF
TRBJ2-5 TRBD2 NA TRBV4-2 TGTGCCAGCAGCCTACTAGCGGGGTTCCAAGAGACCCAGTACTTC CASSLLAGFQETQYF
TRBJ2-3 TRBD2 NA TRBV4-2 TGTGCCAGCAGCCAAGACCCTTCGACTAGCGGGGGGGCTAATACGCAGTATTTT CASSQDPSTSGGANTQYF
TRBJ2-1 NA NA TRBV7-2 TGTGCCAGCAGCTTCCTCGGGAATGAGCAGTTCTTC CASSFLGNEQFF
TRBJ2-5 NA NA TRBV5-1 TGCGCCAGCAGCCCGACAGGTGCAGAGACCCAGTACTTC CASSPTGAETQYF
TRBJ2-2 NA NA TRBV6-5 TGTGCCAGCATAGCGGCAGCTTTCACCCCCGGGGAGCTGTTTTTT CASIAAAFTPGELFF
TRBJ2-3 TRBD2 NA TRBV6-4 TGTGCCAGCAGTGACTCGTCTAGGACTAGGGGTTCGCAGTATTTT CASSDSSRTRGSQYF
TRBJ2-3 NA NA TRBV18 TGTGCCAGCTCACCAGGGGGCCCAGGGGAATCAGATACGCAGTATTTT CASSPGGPGESDTQYF
TRBJ2-7 NA NA TRBV18 TGTGCCAGCTCACCACGACGGGATTTCTACGAGCAGTACTTC CASSPRRDFYEQYF
TRBJ2-1 NA NA TRBV5-1 TGCGCCAGCAGCTTAGGGGCAGGGAATAAGGATGAGCAGTTCTTC CASSLGAGNKDEQFF
TRBJ1-2 TRBD1 NA TRBV7-2 TGTGCCAGCAGTCCCCGGACAGGGGGGCATGGCTACACCTTC CASSPRTGGHGYTF
TRBJ1-1 NA NA TRBV6-5 TGTGCCAGCAGGGTCTCGGGGGGTCACACTGAAGCTTTCTTT CASRVSGGHTEAFF